These 26 T cell receptor beta chains originate from one sample sequenced in a study of shared clonotypes between healthy human individuals. The method was immunoSEQ multiplex PCR; TCRdb's version includes in-frame clones alone and lacks a portion of them. The sample has about 1.5 million clones; 95% to 99% are singletons. Material: naive CD4+ T cells sorted from blood. The subset denotes: CD45RA+ positively selected. All receptors come from a young man in good health.

This chain joins TRBV4-2 and TRBJ2-1, with a weak D call TRBD1 (5 bases). Germline CDR1 is LGHNA and CDR2 is YNFKEQ. This CDR3 contains 15 residues. Between the trimmed V and J ends, which lost 0 bases and 7 bases, there was a span of 13 bases. DNA for the CDR3: TGTGCCAGCAGCCAAGATCGGACAATTCTGAATGAGCAGTTCTTC. Translating gives CASSQDRTILNEQFF.

As to this clone: Within the sample, other DNA sequences also encode this same CDR3. CDR3 coding DNA: TGTGCCAGCTCACCACCGGTAGGGCCGAACACTGAAGCTTTCTTT. It yields the protein CASSPPVGPNTEAFF. This chain joins TRBV18 and TRBJ1-1; D not resolved. V lost 0 bases and J lost 1, with 9 bases in between. The CDR3 is 15 amino acids. Germline V gene lookup returns CDR1 KGHSH and CDR2 LQKENI.

The chain is built from TRBV4-3 and TRBJ1-5; no reliable D call. CDR1 and CDR2 (germline): LGHNA, YSLEER. Trimming removed 0 bases from V and 0 bases from J, with 9 bases in between. The CDR3 loop spans 16 amino acids. The CDR3 nucleotides are TGCGCCAGCAGCCAAGAAGCGGGAATTAGCAATCAGCCCCAGCATTTT. Translation gives CASSQEAGISNQPQHF.

V gene TRBV10-3 combines with J gene TRBJ2-2; TRBD2 might be the D (5 bases). This CDR3 contains 16 residues. CDR1 is ENHRY and CDR2 is SYGVKD in the germline V gene. V dropped 1 base and J dropped 5 bases, with 14 bases sitting between them. The DNA of the CDR3 is TGTGCCATCAGTGAGTTTACCCTAGCTGAAACCGGGGAGCTGTTTTTT. Translating gives CAISEFTLAETGELFF.

The chain joins TRBV14 to TRBJ2-1; D is unresolved. Trimming stripped 4 bases from V and 6 bases from J, with 10 bases between. Germline-derived CDR1 and CDR2 are SGHDN and FVKESK. The CDR3 runs 13 residues. In DNA form, the CDR3 reads TGTGCCAGCAGCCGGGTTTCGGTCAATGAGCAGTTCTTC. Translation: CASSRVSVNEQFF.

This chain uses TRBV19 with TRBJ2-2; possibly TRBD1 or TRBD2 for D (5 bases each). The CDR3 is 15 amino acids. In germline, CDR1 is LNHDA, CDR2 SQIVND (reference sequence). V lost 4 bases and J 6 bases, leaving 15 bases between the germline ends. The chain's CDR3 is CASSKGLGVSGELFF. CDR3 sequence (DNA): TGTGCCAGTAGTAAGGGGCTCGGGGTATCCGGGGAGCTGTTTTTT.

This chain links TRBV30 with TRBJ2-7, with unresolved D. V lost 4 bases to trimming and J lost 3 bases, with 19 bases between them. CDR3 size: 15 residues. Germline V gene lookup returns CDR1 GTSNPN and CDR2 SVGIG (reference sequence). The CDR3 DNA reads TGTGCCTGGACTGTACCTAAGGGATTAAACTACGAGCAGTACTTC. Translation: CAWTVPKGLNYEQYF. Full variable domain (rest looked up from reference TRBV30 and TRBJ2-7): SQTIHQWPATLVQPVGSPLSLECTVEGTSNPNLYWYRQAAGRGLQLLFYSVGIGQISSEVPQNLSASRPQDRQFILSSKKLLLSDSGFYLCAWTVPKGLNYEQYFGPGTRLTVT.

V usage is TRBV11-2 and J usage is TRBJ2-2, with 13 nucleotides matching TRBD2. Germline values: CDR1 SGHAT, CDR2 FQNNGV. J gave up 7 bases and V 7 bases, and 12 bases lay outside the gene matches. The CDR3 is 17 residues long. CDR3 residues: CASTRRTSGRGIGELFF. The CDR3 coding sequence is TGTGCCAGCACGAGAAGGACTAGCGGGAGAGGAATCGGGGAGCTGTTTTTT.

J is TRBJ1-1 and V is TRBV28; D perhaps matches TRBD1 (5 bases). The CDR3 runs to 14 residues. The germline V and J ends were trimmed by 6 bases and 5 bases, with 16 bases remaining between them. Germline CDR1 and CDR2: MDHEN and SYDVKM. CDR3 nucleotide sequence: TGTGCCAGCAGCATTCCTGGGGCCGTAACTGAAGCTTTCTTT. Translating it yields CASSIPGAVTEAFF.

The chain couples TRBV6-4 to TRBJ2-2, with unresolved D. Looked up from germline, CDR1 is MRHNA and CDR2 is SNTAGT. The CDR3 is 14 amino acids. V lost 2 bases, J lost 5 bases, and 9 bases lay in between. CDR3 sequence (DNA): TGTGCCAGCAGTGACACTGGTTGGACCGGGGAGCTGTTTTTT. Protein: CASSDTGWTGELFF.

The chain uses TRBV2 and TRBJ2-7; D might be TRBD2 (6 bases). Germline CDR1 and CDR2: SNHLY and FYNNEI. The CDR3 runs 13 residues. V was trimmed by 7 bases and J by 2 bases, leaving 12 bases between them. CDR3 sequence reads: CASKTSFAYEQYF. The CDR3 DNA reads TGTGCCAGCAAAACTAGCTTTGCCTACGAGCAGTACTTC.

The chain uses TRBV6-5 and TRBJ1-4, with 7 bases that match TRBD1. The CDR3 loop spans 15 amino acids. Germline CDR1 and CDR2: MNHEY and SVGAGI. V lost 5 bases to trimming and J lost 11 bases; unmatched junction nucleotides: 14. CDR3 sequence: CASSPGTEMTKKLFF. The CDR3 nucleotides read TGTGCCAGCAGTCCCGGGACAGAAATGACTAAGAAACTGTTTTTT.

The rearrangement links TRBV2 to TRBJ1-5; tentative D call: TRBD1 (5 bases). CDR3 size: 19 residues. The V gene lost 3 bases and the J gene lost 6 bases, with 27 bases spanning the gap. The germline V gene has CDR1 SNHLY and CDR2 FYNNEI. The CDR3: CASSERWGTKSRTGQPQHF. The CDR3 nucleotides read TGTGCCAGCAGTGAGAGGTGGGGGACTAAGAGTAGGACTGGTCAGCCCCAGCATTTT.

This chain links TRBV5-1 with TRBJ2-2; 11 bases fit TRBD2. The CDR3 is 15 amino acids. In germline, CDR1 is SGHRS, CDR2 YFSETQ. Trimming removed 3 bases from V and 8 bases from J; junction bases left unmatched: 6. CDR3 coding DNA: TGCGCCAGCAGCTATGAGGGACTAGCGGTAGGGGAGCTGTTTTTT. This translates into CASSYEGLAVGELFF.

This chain links TRBV9 with TRBJ2-2; D remains ambiguous. Germline V gene data show CDR1 as SGDLS and CDR2 as YYNGEE. CDR3 length equals 13 residues. V was trimmed by 1 base and J by 5 bases, leaving 6 bases between them. The CDR3 DNA reads TGTGCCAGCAGCGTAATCCGGACCGGGGAGCTGTTTTTT. Its translation is CASSVIRTGELFF.

As to this clone: The sample carries other DNA sequences with the same CDR3. The gene calls are TRBV9 and TRBJ2-7; the D gene is possibly TRBD1 (6 bases). The V end was cut by 2 bases, the J end by 1 base, with 10 bases between. Germline V gives CDR1 SGDLS, CDR2 YYNGEE. The CDR3 length is 14 residues. CDR3 amino acids: CASSVTGTSYEQYF. As DNA, the CDR3 is TGTGCCAGCAGCGTGACCGGGACATCCTACGAGCAGTACTTC.

This clone was seen once. The chain has TRBV5-5 and TRBJ2-7, with TRBD2 matching over 11 bases. Germline V gives CDR1 SGHKS, CDR2 YYEKEE (reference sequence). CDR3 length: 17 residues. Losses at the gene ends were 4 bases for V and 2 bases for J; bases not matched to a gene: 11. CDR3 in amino acids: CASSRPQPTSGTYEQYF. CDR3 sequence (DNA): TGTGCCAGCAGCCGCCCTCAACCGACTAGCGGGACCTACGAGCAGTACTTC.

The CDR3: CASSLAPGPNNEQFF. CDR3 bases: TGTGCCAGCAGCTTAGCCCCAGGCCCGAACAATGAGCAGTTCTTC. The rearrangement joins TRBV7-2 to TRBJ2-1; D gene unclear. There are 15 residues in the CDR3. Germline V gene lookup returns CDR1 SGHTA and CDR2 FQGNSA. The V end was cut by 0 bases, the J end by 5 bases, with 11 bases between.

V is TRBV28 and J is TRBJ2-3; 12 nucleotides agree with TRBD2. The CDR3 consists of 16 residues. Germline V CDR1 and CDR2: MDHEN, SYDVKM. The V and J ends lost 3 bases and 4 bases, in that order; junction bases with no gene match: 5. The CDR3 coding sequence is TGTGCCAGCAGTTTGACTAGCGGGAGTTTCGCAGATACGCAGTATTTT. Translating it yields CASSLTSGSFADTQYF. Together with reference TRBV28 and TRBJ2-3, the CDR3 gives the full variable domain: DVKVTQSSRYLVKRTGEKVFLECVQDMDHENMFWYRQDPGLGLRLIYFSYDVKMKEKGDIPEGYSVSREKKERFSLILESASTNQTSMYLCASSLTSGSFADTQYFGPGTRLTVL.

The chain recombines TRBV11-2 with TRBJ2-3; a weak D match, TRBD2 (5 bases). Germline values: CDR1 SGHAT, CDR2 FQNNGV. Trimming stripped 3 bases from V and 2 bases from J, with 12 bases between. The CDR3 contains 15 residues. CDR3 in DNA: TGTGCCAGCAGCTTGAGCGGTTACTCCACAGATACGCAGTATTTT. Protein: CASSLSGYSTDTQYF.

The rearrangement joins TRBV5-6 to TRBJ2-5, with 10 bases fitting TRBD1. The DNA end favors TRBJ2-7, so the J call may be wrong. The CDR3 has 15 amino acids. Germline lookup yields CDR1 SGHDT and CDR2 YYEEEE. As DNA, the CDR3 is TGTGCCAGCAGCCTAGACCCGACAGGGGGCCCCGAGCAGTACTTC. Its protein product is CASSLDPTGGPEQYF.

The chain links TRBV29-1 to TRBJ2-7, with 7 positions matching TRBD1. Germline trimming cut 4 bases from V and 2 bases from J; bases unmatched to any gene: 5. The germline V gene has CDR1 SQVTM and CDR2 ANQGSEA. The CDR3 loop spans 13 amino acids. The chain's CDR3 is CSVVQQGTYEQYF. In DNA form, the CDR3 reads TGCAGCGTTGTTCAACAGGGGACCTACGAGCAGTACTTC.

The chain recombines TRBV7-9 with TRBJ1-3, with D tentatively TRBD1 (6 bases). V was trimmed by 6 bases and J by 4 bases, leaving 16 bases between them. This CDR3 is built from 15 residues. Germline values: CDR1 SEHNR, CDR2 FQNEAQ (reference sequence). CDR3 amino acids: CASSYTGSSGNTIYF. CDR3 bases: TGTGCCAGCAGTTATACAGGGTCTTCCGGAAACACCATATATTTT.

The chain has TRBV10-3 and TRBJ2-2; TRBD2 matches at 14 bases. Per the germline V gene, CDR1 is ENHRY and CDR2 is SYGVKD. The CDR3 extends over 16 amino acids. The V gene end was trimmed by 1 base and the J gene end by 7 bases; junction bases not matched to a gene: 2. CDR3 sequence reads: CAISEWGLAGVGELFF. CDR3 coding DNA: TGTGCCATCAGTGAGTGGGGACTAGCGGGAGTCGGGGAGCTGTTTTTT.

V is TRBV9 and J is TRBJ2-7; 7 nucleotides match TRBD1. Germline V gene data show CDR1 as SGDLS and CDR2 as YYNGEE. The CDR3 contains 17 residues. V shed 4 bases, J shed 6 bases, and the junction held 19 bases outside the gene matches. The CDR3 DNA follows: TGTGCCAGCAGCCATTTAAGACAGGGCAATGTAGAGGGCGAGCAGTACTTC. It codes for CASSHLRQGNVEGEQYF.

The chain links TRBV10-3 to TRBJ1-5; D uncertain. Germline CDR1 is ENHRY and CDR2 is SYGVKD. This CDR3 is 13 amino acids long. Trimming cost V 4 bases and J 6 bases, with 10 bases left between them. The CDR3, as DNA: TGTGCCATCAGTGGGTTTCCGGGTCAGCCCCAGCATTTT. It is translated as CAISGFPGQPQHF.